Below, 18 T cell receptor beta chains from the same sample are listed, as sequenced in a study of OX40 agonist ivuxolimab in advanced cancers. Library generation was performed with the immunoSEQ multiplex PCR assay. The source is immuneACCESS, and TCRdb retained only in-frame sequences with V and J called. Part of the clones is not carried over; for the studies checked, unresolved V genes explain less than half of this, and the remainder is unexplained. This sample comprises roughly 92,000 clones, 90% of them detected only once. The ten most abundant clones make up around 0.16% of the sample. The starting material was CD4+ or CD8+ T cells sorted from blood, obtained in a trial of the OX40 agonist ivuxolimab. All receptors derive from an adult with an advanced solid tumor such as melanoma, head and neck, liver or kidney cancer.

As DNA, the CDR3 is TGTGCCAGTAGTAAGGATAACATTCAGTACTTC. Protein sequence: CASSKDNIQYF. The chain combines TRBV19 with TRBJ2-4; D gene uncertain. Germline V gene sequence: CDR1 LNHDA, CDR2 SQIVND (reference sequence). This CDR3 has 11 residues. The V gene lost 4 bases and the J gene lost 7 bases, with 5 bases spanning the gap.

This chain uses TRBV2 with TRBJ2-3; D is ambiguous. CDR3 length: 16 residues. Per germline, CDR1 SNHLY and CDR2 FYNNEI. V was pared by 1 base and J by 0 bases, with 11 bases between. The CDR3 loop reads CASSEVSLSSTDTQYF. The CDR3 DNA sequence: TGTGCCAGCAGTGAAGTCAGCCTATCTAGCACAGATACGCAGTATTTT.

The chain combines TRBV29-1 with TRBJ2-5, with 7 bases matching TRBD2. With 4 bases clipped from V and 4 bases from J, the junction kept 9 bases outside the gene matches. The CDR3 spans 14 residues. Germline V lookup: CDR1 SQVTM, CDR2 ANQGSEA. The CDR3 loop reads CSVVWGGGLETQYF. DNA of the CDR3: TGCAGCGTTGTCTGGGGGGGAGGGCTAGAGACCCAGTACTTC. The entire variable domain, with the rest obtained from reference TRBV29-1 and TRBJ2-5, is as follows: SAVISQKPSRDICQRGTSLTIQCQVDSQVTMMFWYRQQPGQSLTLIATANQGSEATYESGFVIDKFPISRPNLTFSTLTVSNMSPEDSSIYLCSVVWGGGLETQYFGPGTRLLVL.

The genes are TRBV6-1 and TRBJ2-7; no clear D gene. The CDR3 runs to 11 residues. V shed 3 bases and J shed 3 bases, with 3 bases lying between them. CDR1 is MNHNS and CDR2 is SASEGT in the germline V gene. CDR3 residues: CASSDSYEQYF. CDR3 DNA sequence: TGTGCCAGCAGTGACAGCTACGAGCAGTACTTC.

This clone was counted only a few times. The rearrangement links TRBV18 to TRBJ2-2, with D maybe TRBD2 (7 bases). Trimming cost V 4 bases and J 5 bases, with 17 bases left between them. This CDR3 spans 16 amino acids. From germline, CDR1 is KGHSH and CDR2 LQKENI. This CDR3 is CASSRTSEGGTGELFF. The CDR3 DNA is TGTGCCAGCTCACGAACGTCGGAGGGGGGGACCGGGGAGCTGTTTTTT.

The CDR3 nucleotides are TGTGCCAGCAGCTTGGAAACGCACAACAATGAGCAGTTCTTC. Its protein product is CASSLETHNNEQFF. The chain has TRBV5-4 and TRBJ2-1, with D uncertain. This CDR3 comprises 14 residues. Per germline, CDR1 SGHNT and CDR2 YYREEE (reference sequence). With 0 bases removed from V and 5 bases from J, the gap between germline ends came to 9 bases.

The V call is TRBV11-1, the J call TRBJ2-7, with TRBD2 as a possible D gene (5 bases). Germline V gene data show CDR1 as SGHAT and CDR2 as FQDESV (reference sequence). This CDR3 is 12 amino acids long. The V gene lost 3 bases and the J gene lost 6 bases, with 9 bases spanning the gap. CDR3 sequence: CASSFGSGEQYF. In DNA form, the CDR3 reads TGTGCCAGCAGCTTCGGCAGCGGCGAGCAGTACTTC. The whole variable domain, filled in from reference TRBV11-1 and TRBJ2-7, reads EAEVAQSPRYKITEKSQAVAFWCDPISGHATLYWYRQILGQGPELLVQFQDESVVDDSQLPKDRFSAERLKGVDSTLKIQPAELGDSAMYLCASSFGSGEQYFGPGTRLTVT.

The chain links TRBV7-9 to TRBJ2-4, with 7 bases that match TRBD1. This CDR3 has 14 amino acids. CDR1 and CDR2 from the germline V gene are SEHNR and FQNEAQ (reference sequence). With 5 bases clipped from V and 6 bases from J, the junction kept 7 bases outside the gene matches. This CDR3 reads CASSKTGWRNIQYF. DNA for the CDR3: TGTGCCAGCAGCAAGACAGGGTGGAGAAACATTCAGTACTTC.

The chain recombines TRBV12-2 with TRBJ2-1. TRBV12-2 is annotated as a pseudogene. The CDR3 is 13 amino acids. Here the CDR3 DNA reads TGTGCAAGTCGCTCTCTTTATTTGGATGAGCAGTTCTTC. It is translated as CASRSLYLDEQFF.

This clone came up a few times. The chain carries TRBV30 and TRBJ1-4; D uncertain. CDR3 length: 13 amino acids. The V gene's germline CDR1 is GTSNPN and CDR2 SVGIG (reference sequence). The V end was cut by 1 base, the J end by 8 bases, with 11 bases between. DNA of the CDR3: TGTGCCTGGAGTGGCCGGGGAGTAGAAAAACTGTTTTTT. It is translated as CAWSGRGVEKLFF. Full variable domain (outside the CDR3, taken from reference TRBV30 and TRBJ1-4): SQTIHQWPATLVQPVGSPLSLECTVEGTSNPNLYWYRQAAGRGLQLLFYSVGIGQISSEVPQNLSASRPQDRQFILSSKKLLLSDSGFYLCAWSGRGVEKLFFGSGTQLSVL.

The V call is TRBV5-1, the J call TRBJ2-1; no definite D call. The CDR3 sequence is 15 residues long. CDR1 is SGHRS, CDR2 YFSETQ, per germline. The V end lost 2 bases, the J end lost 9 bases, and 18 bases lay between the germline ends. This CDR3 reads CASSLVDKAGTEQFF. The CDR3 DNA follows: TGCGCCAGCAGCTTAGTCGACAAAGCAGGAACTGAGCAGTTCTTC.

CDR3 sequence (DNA): TGTGCCAGCAGCCCGGGGTGGGGGGATACAGATACGCAGTATTTT. It is translated as CASSPGWGDTDTQYF. The chain employs TRBV5-6 and TRBJ2-3; D perhaps matches TRBD2 (6 bases). Germline V lookup: CDR1 SGHDT, CDR2 YYEEEE. CDR3 size: 15 residues. Trimming pared 4 bases from V and 3 bases from J, leaving 15 bases between.

This clone was observed a few times. This sequence joins TRBV6-5 and TRBJ1-2, with 12 nucleotides matching TRBD1. The ends lost 5 bases at V and 2 bases at J; junction bases unmatched: 3. Germline CDR1 and CDR2: MNHEY and SVGAGI. The CDR3 is made up of 15 amino acids. CDR3 DNA: TGTGCCAGCAGTATTGGGACAGGGGGCAACTATGGCTACACCTTC. This translates into CASSIGTGGNYGYTF.

This clone was counted once. This sequence joins TRBV30 and TRBJ1-2; 7 bases are shared with TRBD1. The CDR3 covers 14 residues. Germline values: CDR1 GTSNPN, CDR2 SVGIG (reference sequence). V lost 2 bases, J lost 2 bases, and 5 bases stayed unmatched. The CDR3 DNA sequence: TGTGCCTGGAGTCACCCAGGGGGAAACTATGGCTACACCTTC. Amino acid sequence: CAWSHPGGNYGYTF.

The chain joins TRBV10-3 to TRBJ2-1; 8 nucleotides line up with TRBD1. V lost 5 bases to trimming and J lost 8 bases; unmatched junction nucleotides: 14. This CDR3 spans 16 amino acids. Germline loops: CDR1 ENHRY, CDR2 SYGVKD. The chain's CDR3 is CAISRQGASTVDEQFF. The CDR3 DNA sequence: TGTGCCATCAGTCGTCAGGGGGCGTCTACGGTTGATGAGCAGTTCTTC.

CDR3 DNA sequence: TGTGCCAGCAGCCAAGATCCCGGACGGCACACTGAAGCTTTCTTT. Translating it yields CASSQDPGRHTEAFF. The chain joins TRBV4-2 to TRBJ1-1; D is undetermined. The CDR3 is made up of 15 amino acids. V lost 0 bases, J lost 3 bases, and 11 bases lay in between. Germline V gene sequence: CDR1 LGHNA, CDR2 YNFKEQ.

The V call is TRBV2, the J call TRBJ2-5; D gene ambiguous. Germline values: CDR1 SNHLY, CDR2 FYNNEI. V was trimmed by 1 base and J by 5 bases, leaving 8 bases between them. The CDR3 sequence is 13 residues long. CDR3 DNA: TGTGCCAGCAGTGAAGACCTGTCGGAGACCCAGTACTTC. Translation: CASSEDLSETQYF.

The CDR3 reads CASSWIGSYEQYF. The CDR3 region has the DNA TGTGCCAGCAGCTGGATAGGGAGCTACGAGCAGTACTTC. This rearrangement joins TRBV5-6 to TRBJ2-7, with D perhaps TRBD2 (5 bases). Germline V CDR1 and CDR2: SGHDT, YYEEEE. The V and J ends lost 3 bases and 3 bases respectively, with 10 bases between them. CDR3 size: 13 residues.